This T cell receptor (beta chain) was observed in a study of beta chain features in type 1 diabetes. Looking at the study overall: Cell yields, gender and age were comparable in patients and healthy donors.

Germline V gene sequence: CDR1 SGDLS, CDR2 YYNGEE. J lost 0 bases, V lost 0 bases, and 8 bases had no gene match. This CDR3 is built from 18 residues. As to this clone: Its antigen is as yet unknown.

Isolated RNA was reverse transcribed in full, so expressed TCRB transcripts were sequenced. Using immunoSEQ multiplex PCR, the repertoire was profiled, and TCRdb retains in-frame clones only, with some absent. The sample consists of 500,000 to 700,000 clones, about 14% of them appearing once. General observations from the study: VDJ junctions in type 1 diabetes patients carried more deletions and fewer insertions. TCRB repertoires of naive, central memory and Treg cells appeared more similar among patients than among healthy donors.

This receptor was obtained from a young man in good health. This rearrangement joins TRBV9 to TRBJ2-2, with TRBD1 matching 7 bases. What was sequenced was naive CD4+ T cells from blood. The CDR3 region is CASSVGIYRGSNTGELFF. CDR3 DNA: TGTGCCAGCAGCGTAGGCATCTACAGGGGCTCGAACACCGGGGAGCTGTTTTTT.